The rows below give T cell receptor beta chains drawn from one sample of a study of early T cells in non-severe SARS-CoV-2 infection. TCRdb recomputed calls from the 5' RACE reads with MiXCR, one row per CDR3 protein. The table includes approximately 42,000 distinct CDR3 sequences, around 6.1% detected once. The specimen sequenced was whole blood. The receptor source for this set is an adult who was a healthcare worker with PCR-confirmed SARS-CoV-2 infection or an uninfected control (not recorded which). Both conserved end residues are part of each CDR3. A D gene is named only where the DNA matches it firmly. Expanded clones get a size class; other rows say once, few or many, or leave the size out.

D gene,V gene,J gene,clone size,CDR3 protein,CDR3 DNA
-,TRBV5-1,TRBJ2-7,many,CASSFGQSPEQYF,TGCGCCAGCAGCTTCGGGCAATCCCCCGAGCAGTACTTC
TRBD2,TRBV6-4,TRBJ2-1,many,CASSDSRGGYNEQFF,TGTGCCAGCAGTGACTCGCGGGGGGGCTACAATGAGCAGTTCTTC
-,TRBV12-3/TRBV12-4,TRBJ1-2,few,CASSSSNAAYYGYTF,TGTGCCAGCAGTAGTTCAAACGCGGCTTACTATGGCTACACCTTC
-,TRBV27,TRBJ2-7,many,CAGTRYSSYEQYF,TGTGCCGGCACCCGGTACAGCTCCTACGAGCAGTACTTC
TRBD1,TRBV7-6,TRBJ1-6,many,CASSSQGADSPLHF,TGTGCCAGCAGCTCACAGGGGGCAGATTCACCCCTCCACTTT
-,TRBV2,TRBJ2-1,few,CASRGVGYNEQFF,TGTGCCAGCAGGGGGGTAGGCTACAATGAGCAGTTCTTC
-,TRBV7-2,TRBJ2-2,-,CASSFLHNTGELFF,TGTGCCAGCAGCTTCCTACATAACACCGGGGAGCTGTTTTTT
-,TRBV4-1,TRBJ2-7,many,CASSQDPWYEQYF,TGCGCCAGCAGCCAAGATCCCTGGTACGAGCAGTACTTC
-,TRBV5-6,TRBJ2-7,-,CASSFWSEQYF,TGTGCCAGCAGCTTCTGGAGCGAGCAGTACTTC
TRBD2,TRBV9,TRBJ2-3,-,CASSAGGTTDTQYF,TGTGCCAGCAGCGCGGGGGGAACCACAGATACGCAGTATTTT
-,TRBV6-4,TRBJ2-1,few,CASSEISSAIGVQFF,TGTGCCAGCAGTGAGATTTCGAGCGCCATAGGCGTCCAGTTCTTC
-,TRBV6-6,TRBJ2-7,-,CAGDFRARSSYEQYF,TGTGCCGGGGACTTCCGGGCCCGAAGCTCCTACGAGCAGTACTTC
-,TRBV19,TRBJ1-5,few,CASTRGNQPQHF,TGTGCCAGTACACGGGGTAATCAGCCCCAGCATTTT
-,TRBV27,TRBJ1-4,many,CASSLSSYSEKLFF,TGTGCCAGCAGTTTATCCAGTTACAGTGAAAAACTGTTTTTT
-,TRBV5-6,TRBJ2-6,few,CASRRDLSGANVLTF,TGTGCCAGCAGGCGGGACCTGAGTGGGGCCAACGTCCTGACTTTC
TRBD1,TRBV20-1,TRBJ2-1,many,CREGTDNEQFF,TGCAGAGAAGGGACAGACAATGAGCAGTTCTTC
-,TRBV29-1,TRBJ1-2,-,CSVGLGTEYGYTF,TGCAGCGTTGGATTGGGGACGGAGTATGGCTACACCTTC
-,TRBV11-2,TRBJ1-2,many,CASSPLTVPRGIGYTF,TGTGCCAGCAGCCCCTTAACCGTACCCAGGGGAATCGGCTACACCTTC
-,TRBV3-1,TRBJ2-7,many,CASSQEGERAHEQYF,TGTGCCAGCAGCCAAGAGGGTGAGAGGGCCCACGAGCAGTACTTC
-,TRBV6-6,TRBJ2-7,-,CASTTTKGAYEQYF,TGTGCCAGCACCACGACGAAGGGGGCCTACGAGCAGTACTTC
-,TRBV12-3/TRBV12-4,TRBJ1-1,-,CASSWRGVDTEAFF,TGTGCCAGCAGTTGGAGAGGCGTGGACACTGAAGCTTTCTTT
-,TRBV28,TRBJ2-7,-,CASTLGAYEQYF,TGTGCCAGCACCCTGGGGGCCTACGAGCAGTACTTC
TRBD1,TRBV28,TRBJ2-3,-,CASSQQDRARSDTQYF,TGTGCCAGCAGTCAACAGGACAGGGCGAGATCAGATACGCAGTATTTT
TRBD1,TRBV24-1,TRBJ2-2,many,CATSDPAQGATGELFF,TGTGCCACCAGTGATCCCGCTCAGGGGGCAACCGGGGAGCTGTTTTTT
-,TRBV7-2,TRBJ1-2,-,CASSAASRYSYGYTF,TGTGCCAGCAGCGCCGCTAGTCGTTACAGCTATGGCTACACCTTC
-,TRBV20-1,TRBJ2-1,-,CSARAGAYYNEQFF,TGCAGTGCTAGAGCGGGGGCCTACTACAATGAGCAGTTCTTC
-,TRBV27,TRBJ2-5,many,CASSSRSPIETQYF,TGTGCCAGCAGTTCCCGTTCCCCAATTGAGACCCAGTACTTC
-,TRBV5-1,TRBJ2-5,-,CASRSDGEETQYF,TGCGCCAGCAGGAGTGATGGAGAAGAGACCCAGTACTTC
-,TRBV4-1,TRBJ2-7,few,CASSQAAPGPYEQYF,TGCGCCAGCAGCCAAGCTGCGCCAGGGCCCTACGAGCAGTACTTC
-,TRBV12-5,TRBJ1-2,-,CASGFGDDHGYTF,TGTGCTAGTGGTTTCGGGGACGACCATGGCTACACCTTC
-,TRBV6-2/TRBV6-3,TRBJ2-2,few,CASSYSRRTNTGELFF,TGTGCCAGCAGTTACTCGAGGCGGACGAACACCGGGGAGCTGTTTTTT
TRBD2,TRBV29-1,TRBJ2-1,many,CSVDLSGGYNEQFF,TGCAGCGTTGACTTAAGCGGGGGGTACAATGAGCAGTTCTTC
-,TRBV19,TRBJ2-3,many,CASSIFAGPDTQYF,TGTGCCAGTAGTATATTTGCTGGGCCAGATACGCAGTATTTT
TRBD1,TRBV2,TRBJ1-5,many,CASSSGTGRNQPQHF,TGTGCCAGCAGTTCCGGGACAGGGCGCAATCAGCCCCAGCATTTT
TRBD1,TRBV20-1,TRBJ2-7,-,CSAGTGTGLYEQYF,TGCAGTGCGGGGACCGGGACAGGGCTCTACGAGCAGTACTTC
-,TRBV4-3,TRBJ1-1,many,CASSQVGGFGPEAFF,TGCGCCAGCAGCCAAGTCGGAGGATTTGGACCTGAAGCTTTCTTT
TRBD2,TRBV15,TRBJ2-1,many,CATGEGRNNEQFF,TGTGCCACCGGGGAGGGCAGGAACAATGAGCAGTTCTTC
TRBD1,TRBV29-1,TRBJ2-1,few,CSVAHGTGFEQFF,TGCAGCGTAGCCCACGGGACAGGGTTCGAGCAGTTCTTC
TRBD2,TRBV7-2,TRBJ2-3,many,CASSLEALAGFPDTQYF,TGTGCCAGCAGCTTAGAAGCTTTAGCGGGGTTCCCAGATACGCAGTATTTT
TRBD1,TRBV27,TRBJ1-1,few,CASRPDRGAFVNTEAFF,TGTGCCAGCAGACCAGACAGGGGAGCATTTGTGAACACTGAAGCTTTCTTT
-,TRBV12-3/TRBV12-4,TRBJ1-4,many,CASSLQRANEKLFF,TGTGCCAGCAGTTTACAGAGGGCTAATGAAAAACTGTTTTTT
-,TRBV3-1,TRBJ1-1,many,CASSQDLLGGRGTEAFF,TGTGCCAGCAGCCAAGATCTTTTAGGGGGTCGTGGCACTGAAGCTTTCTTT
-,TRBV13,TRBJ2-3,-,CASSLGIEGITDTQYF,TGTGCCAGCAGCTTAGGCATCGAGGGGATCACAGATACGCAGTATTTT
-,TRBV12-3/TRBV12-4,TRBJ2-5,-,CASRLGPSDETQYF,TGTGCCAGCAGGCTGGGACCTAGCGACGAGACCCAGTACTTC
-,TRBV20-1,TRBJ1-1,-,CSARDPGGWRTEAFF,TGCAGTGCTAGAGATCCTGGAGGGTGGCGAACTGAAGCTTTCTTT
TRBD2,TRBV30,TRBJ2-3,-,CAWSDKRGVTDTQYF,TGTGCCTGGAGTGACAAGCGGGGGGTCACAGATACGCAGTATTTT
-,TRBV12-3/TRBV12-4,TRBJ1-3,few,CASSPRQDPGNTIYF,TGTGCCAGCAGTCCTAGACAGGATCCTGGAAACACCATATATTTT
-,TRBV6-6,TRBJ1-2,-,CASPTKDRGNGYTF,TGTGCCAGCCCGACGAAGGACAGAGGGAACGGCTACACCTTC
TRBD2,TRBV6-6,TRBJ2-5,few,CASSYSRGTRETQYF,TGTGCCAGCAGTTACTCGCGCGGGACTAGGGAGACCCAGTACTTC
-,TRBV28,TRBJ2-7,many,CASSSQSSYEQYF,TGTGCCAGCAGTTCCCAGAGCTCCTACGAGCAGTACTTC
TRBD1,TRBV10-3,TRBJ1-5,few,CAISEGQGQPQHF,TGTGCCATCAGTGAGGGACAGGGTCAGCCCCAGCATTTT
-,TRBV5-4,TRBJ2-7,many,CASSLEGRVYEQYF,TGTGCCAGCAGCCTTGAGGGCAGGGTCTACGAGCAGTACTTC